These 22 T cell receptor beta chains were all obtained from the same sample, sequenced in a study of cytomegalovirus exposure and HLA in healthy donors. Both 60 Vbeta primers and 13 Jbeta primers went into the PCR. Repertoires were generated with immunoSEQ multiplex PCR, while TCRdb's copy carries only in-frame clones and drops some. The sample has 150,000 to 200,000 clones; roughly a tenth are singletons. The sequenced material came from PBMCs. These receptors all stem from a woman aged 25-40 years in good health and CMV-seropositive.

The rearrangement links TRBV7-9 to TRBJ1-5; D remains unclear. Germline CDR1 is SEHNR and CDR2 is FQNEAQ (reference sequence). The CDR3 is 14 amino acids. Deletions cut 1 base from V and 7 bases from J, with 11 bases between. CDR3 region: CASSLGGMKQPQHF. The CDR3 DNA follows: TGTGCCAGCAGCTTAGGAGGGATGAAACAGCCCCAGCATTTT.

V usage is TRBV15 and J usage is TRBJ2-5; 7 bases map to TRBD2. The J call may be in error: the DNA end matches TRBJ2-7 better. The germline gives CDR1 LNHNV, CDR2 YYDKDF (reference sequence). There are 14 residues in the CDR3. CDR3 region: CATSKAGQSYEQYF. CDR3 nucleotides: TGTGCCACCAGCAAAGCGGGGCAGTCCTACGAGCAGTACTTC.

This clone occurred a few times. V gene TRBV6-4 combines with J gene TRBJ1-4, with D possibly matching TRBD1 (5 bases). CDR1 and CDR2 from the germline V gene are MRHNA and SNTAGT. This CDR3 has 15 residues. Trimming took off 0 bases at V and 5 bases at J, with 10 bases between the two ends. The CDR3: CASSDSRQQNEKLFF. DNA of the CDR3: TGTGCCAGCAGTGACTCTAGACAGCAAAATGAAAAACTGTTTTTT.

The chain carries TRBV7-2 and TRBJ1-1, with 8 bases identical to TRBD1. V lost 5 bases to trimming and J lost 0 bases; unmatched junction nucleotides: 14. CDR1 and CDR2 from the germline V gene are SGHTA and FQGNSA. The CDR3 contains 18 residues. The CDR3 region has the DNA TGTGCCAGCAGCGATTCCGGGACAGGCAATTATCTGAACACTGAAGCTTTCTTT. Amino acids: CASSDSGTGNYLNTEAFF.

The rearrangement joins TRBV6-5 to TRBJ2-1; D might be TRBD2 (5 bases). This CDR3 is 16 amino acids long. Germline lookup yields CDR1 MNHEY and CDR2 SVGAGI. V was shortened by 4 bases and J by 4 bases, with 17 bases between the two germline ends. The CDR3 bases are TGTGCCAGCAGTTCCTTCACTAGACCGAATTACAATGAGCAGTTCTTC. Encoded protein: CASSSFTRPNYNEQFF.

The chain is built from TRBV6-5 and TRBJ2-7; TRBD2 matches at 9 bases. CDR3 length equals 16 residues. The J segment lost 3 bases and the V segment lost 0 bases, leaving 6 bases of the junction unmatched. In germline, CDR1 is MNHEY, CDR2 SVGAGI. CDR3 residues: CASSYSSGSAFYEQYF. The CDR3 nucleotides are TGTGCCAGCAGTTACTCTAGCGGGAGCGCCTTCTACGAGCAGTACTTC.

This clone appeared a few times. The chain carries TRBV12-5 and TRBJ2-7; 13 nucleotides line up with TRBD2. CDR3 length: 15 residues. V dropped 6 bases and J dropped 2; count of bases not matched to a gene: 4. CDR1 and CDR2 (germline): LGHNT, FRNRAP. CDR3 loop: CASGLGLAGAYEQYF. In DNA, the CDR3 is TGTGCTAGTGGCCTCGGACTAGCGGGAGCCTACGAGCAGTACTTC.

This clone was detected only a few times. The V and J genes are TRBV25-1 and TRBJ1-4; no firm D call. This CDR3 region has 12 residues. The germline gives CDR1 MGHDK, CDR2 SYGVNS. Trimming took off 6 bases at V and 8 bases at J, with 10 bases between the two ends. In DNA, the CDR3 is TGTGCCAGCAGCTTTACAGTGGAAAAACTGTTTTTT. This sequence encodes CASSFTVEKLFF. The variable domain in full, completed from reference TRBV25-1 and TRBJ1-4, reads EADIYQTPRYLVIGTGKKITLECSQTMGHDKMYWYQQDPGMELHLIHYSYGVNSTEKGDLSSESTVSRIRTEHFPLTLESARPSHTSQYLCASSFTVEKLFFGSGTQLSVL.

This clone was observed a few times. The rearrangement uses TRBV9 and TRBJ2-5; 7 bases are shared with TRBD2. The CDR3 totals 16 residues. CDR1 and CDR2 from the germline V gene are SGDLS and YYNGEE. V lost 0 bases and J lost 2; bases outside the gene matches: 7. The CDR3 reads CASSVAGGGGQETQYF. Here the CDR3 DNA reads TGTGCCAGCAGCGTAGCTGGGGGGGGAGGACAAGAGACCCAGTACTTC.

This clone was found a few times. V is TRBV6-5 and J is TRBJ2-7; D not certain. Trimming stripped 5 bases from V and 2 bases from J, with 10 bases between. The length of the CDR3 is 13 residues. Germline V lookup: CDR1 MNHEY, CDR2 SVGAGI. The CDR3 reads CASSPRPAYEQYF. The CDR3, as DNA: TGTGCCAGCAGTCCGCGCCCCGCCTACGAGCAGTACTTC.

This clone occurred a few times. The chain uses TRBV7-2 and TRBJ2-7; weak D call: TRBD1 (5 bases). The germline CDR1 and CDR2 sequences are SGHTA and FQGNSA. Trimming took 8 bases from V and 7 from J, leaving 15 bases between them. The CDR3 runs 12 residues. The CDR3 DNA sequence: TGTGCCAGCCGGACATCCTCGTGGGAGCAGTACTTC. As protein: CASRTSSWEQYF.

The rearrangement joins TRBV7-7 to TRBJ2-2; D is perhaps TRBD1 (6 bases). V lost 1 base and J lost 5, with 8 bases in between. The germline V gene encodes CDR1 SSHAT and CDR2 FNYEAQ (reference sequence). This CDR3 spans 14 amino acids. CDR3 residues: CASSLGRGTGELFF. In nucleotides, the CDR3 is TGTGCCAGCAGCTTAGGCAGGGGTACCGGGGAGCTGTTTTTT.

This chain links TRBV9 with TRBJ1-4; 11 bases line up with TRBD1. Germline trimming cut 3 bases from V and 5 bases from J; bases unmatched to any gene: 6. The germline V gene has CDR1 SGDLS and CDR2 YYNGEE. The CDR3 consists of 16 residues. This CDR3 reads CASSERTGGLNEKLFF. The DNA for the CDR3 is TGTGCCAGCAGCGAACGGACAGGGGGCCTCAATGAAAAACTGTTTTTT.

The chain has TRBV27 and TRBJ2-7; 9 bases are shared with TRBD1. CDR1 MNHEY and CDR2 SMNVEV come from the germline V gene (reference sequence). The V segment lost 4 bases and the J segment 5 bases; nucleotides outside the gene matches: 15. CDR3 length: 17 residues. CDR3 nucleotide sequence: TGTGCCAGCAGTTCTAAAATGGGGACAGGGAAGGTCCACGAGCAGTACTTC. Translating it yields CASSSKMGTGKVHEQYF.

This clone was detected a few times. The CDR3 DNA reads TGTGCCAGCAGTTCCCACGGGACAGCCTCTAACTATGGCTACACCTTC. It is translated as CASSSHGTASNYGYTF. The chain combines TRBV6-6 with TRBJ1-2; TRBD1 matches 7 bases. Losses at the gene ends were 4 bases for V and 0 bases for J; bases not matched to a gene: 8. This CDR3 has 16 amino acids. Germline V gene lookup returns CDR1 MNHNY and CDR2 SVGAGI (reference sequence).

This clone has more than one count but fewer than ten. The gene calls are TRBV5-1 and TRBJ1-2, with TRBD1 matching over 9 bases. The CDR3 length is 12 residues. Per the germline V gene, CDR1 is SGHRS and CDR2 is YFSETQ. J gave up 8 bases and V 4 bases, and 3 bases lay outside the gene matches. The CDR3 loop reads CASSEGQGGYTF. In DNA, the CDR3 is TGCGCCAGCAGCGAGGGACAGGGCGGCTACACCTTC.

V is TRBV5-6 and J is TRBJ2-4; 10 bases match TRBD2. Trimming at V came to 3 bases and at J to 6 bases, leaving 3 bases not matched to a gene. Per germline, CDR1 SGHDT and CDR2 YYEEEE. This CDR3 has 14 residues. This CDR3 is CASSSRTSGNIQYF. CDR3 coding DNA: TGTGCCAGCAGCTCTCGGACTAGCGGAAACATTCAGTACTTC.

The chain combines TRBV10-3 with TRBJ2-7; 14 bases line up with TRBD2. The CDR3 has 14 amino acids. V was pared by 8 bases and J by 8 bases, with 8 bases of the junction left unmatched. Germline assignment: CDR1 ENHRY and CDR2 SYGVKD. CDR3 sequence: CAIRPGLAGVKQYF. In DNA, the CDR3 is TGTGCCATCCGACCGGGACTAGCGGGAGTCAAGCAGTACTTC.

This clone was detected a few times. V usage is TRBV7-9 and J usage is TRBJ2-6; no reliable D call. V shed 4 bases and J shed 0 bases, with 10 bases lying between them. CDR3 length equals 16 residues. Per germline, CDR1 SEHNR and CDR2 FQNEAQ (reference sequence). The CDR3 sequence is CASSYPGVSGANVLTF. The CDR3 nucleotides are TGTGCCAGCAGCTACCCCGGAGTCTCTGGGGCCAACGTCCTGACTTTC.

The rearrangement uses TRBV5-1 and TRBJ2-7; D is possibly TRBD1 (7 bases). The germline CDR1 and CDR2 sequences are SGHRS and YFSETQ. The CDR3 loop spans 15 amino acids. V lost 4 bases to trimming and J lost 1 base, with 15 bases between them. DNA of the CDR3: TGCGCCAGCAGCCTTGGGTCAGGGGGGTCCTACGAGCAGTACTTC. It translates to CASSLGSGGSYEQYF.

The chain employs TRBV9 and TRBJ2-2; perhaps TRBD2 as D (5 bases). Trimming pared 3 bases from V and 0 bases from J, leaving 9 bases between. This CDR3 is 15 amino acids long. Germline V lookup: CDR1 SGDLS, CDR2 YYNGEE. The CDR3 here is CASSASGANTGELFF. CDR3 sequence (DNA): TGTGCCAGCAGCGCCAGCGGAGCGAACACCGGGGAGCTGTTTTTT.

This clone appeared a few times. This chain uses TRBV9 with TRBJ1-5; a weak D match, TRBD1 (6 bases). This CDR3 is built from 15 residues. Germline V gene lookup returns CDR1 SGDLS and CDR2 YYNGEE. The ends were cut back, 4 bases at V and 5 bases at J, with 16 bases in the middle. The CDR3 region is CASSSHGGLDQPQHF. The DNA for the CDR3 is TGTGCCAGCAGCTCTCACGGGGGGCTTGATCAGCCCCAGCATTTT.